Listed below are T cell receptor beta chains from one sample, sequenced in a study of T cells in localized non-small cell lung cancer. Produced via immunoSEQ multiplex PCR; TCRdb's table is partial and in-frame only. Of a few thousand clones listed, 40% to 45% were seen once; the top ten hold around 15%. The sequenced sample was lung tumor tissue, obtained before any cancer treatment. Source of these receptors: a man aged 40 to 70 with stage I lung adenocarcinoma. CDR3s include the opening cysteine and the closing phenylalanine or tryptophan. The order of the fields is V gene, J gene, D gene, clone size, CDR3 DNA, CDR3 protein. The D gene is left open where the match is weak. Not all rows give a size; the values are once, few, many and, for expanded clones, a class.

>TRBV18|TRBJ2-7|.|.
TGTGCCAGCTCACCTAAAGGGGGAGGTTCCTACGAGCAGTACTTC
CASSPKGGGSYEQYF
>TRBV2|TRBJ1-2|.|.
TGTGCCAGCAGACAGGGCTCAGACTATGGCTACACCTTC
CASRQGSDYGYTF
>TRBV28|TRBJ1-4|.|.
TGTGCCAGCAGTTTCCTAACAGGGAAACTGTTTTTT
CASSFLTGKLFF
>TRBV15|TRBJ1-2|.|.
TGTGCCACCAGCAGAGACCCCGACACTGCTGGCTACACCTTC
CATSRDPDTAGYTF
>TRBV28|TRBJ1-2|.|.
TGTGCCAGCAGTTTAACGGCAGGGCTTTATGGCTACACCTTC
CASSLTAGLYGYTF
>TRBV28|TRBJ1-4|TRBD1|.
TGTGCCAGCAGTTTAATGACAGGGGGCGTCAAGGAAAAACTGTTTTTT
CASSLMTGGVKEKLFF
>TRBV5-1|TRBJ1-3|.|once
TGCGCCAGCAGCTTTCGGGGTTCGGAAGAAAACACCATATATTTT
CASSFRGSEENTIYF
>TRBV28|TRBJ2-7|TRBD2|few
TGTGCCAGCAGTTTATTGGTGTGGTCTAGCGGGAGACGGGAGCAGTACTTC
CASSLLVWSSGRREQYF
>TRBV11-3|TRBJ2-2|.|few
TGTGCCAGCAGCCCAAGGGGGGCTAGAGTCGGGGAGCTGTTTTTT
CASSPRGARVGELFF
>TRBV6-8|TRBJ2-6|.|few
TGTGCCAGCAGTGACCGGGGCTCTGGGGCCAACGTCCTGACTTTC
CASSDRGSGANVLTF
>TRBV28|TRBJ1-2|.|.
TGTGCCAGCAGTCCCCTGGTGGGGCTTTATGGCTACACCTTC
CASSPLVGLYGYTF
>TRBV10-2|TRBJ2-5|.|.
TGCGCCAGCAGTGAGAGAGCCGGGGGCCAAGAGACCCAGTACTTC
CASSERAGGQETQYF
>TRBV6-1|TRBJ2-7|TRBD1|.
TGTGCCATCAGTGAAGACAGGGGCAACGAGCAGTACTTC
CAISEDRGNEQYF
>TRBV30|TRBJ2-5|.|.
TGTGCCTGGAGTGAAGAGGGAGTTGGGGAGACCCAGTACTTC
CAWSEEGVGETQYF
>TRBV19|TRBJ1-2|.|.
TGTGCCATTAAACTCGACTATGGCTACACCTTC
CAIKLDYGYTF